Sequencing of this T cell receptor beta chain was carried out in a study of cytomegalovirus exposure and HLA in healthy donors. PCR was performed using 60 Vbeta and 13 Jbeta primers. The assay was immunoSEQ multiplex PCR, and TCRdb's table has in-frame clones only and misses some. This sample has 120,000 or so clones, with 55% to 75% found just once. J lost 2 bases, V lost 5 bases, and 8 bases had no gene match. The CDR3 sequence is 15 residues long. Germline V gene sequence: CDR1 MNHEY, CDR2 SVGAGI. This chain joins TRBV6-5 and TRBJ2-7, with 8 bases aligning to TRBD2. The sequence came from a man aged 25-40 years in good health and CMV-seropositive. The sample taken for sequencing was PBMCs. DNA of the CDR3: TGTGCCAGCAGTACCGCTAGCGGGCCCACCTACGAGCAGTACTTC. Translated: CASSTASGPTYEQYF.